This TCR beta chain was recovered during a study of technical replicates of blood from several donors listed by TCRdb under 2017. Deletion took 8 bases off V and 4 bases off J, with a span of 20 bases between the germline ends. Taken from the germline V gene (reference sequence), the CDR1 and CDR2 loops are SEHNR and FQNEAQ. Spanning cysteine to phenylalanine, the CDR3 consists of 15 amino acids. Kept here is only the CDR3 DNA, which spans 45 bases and is read in frame from base 1. Receptor libraries were prepared by the immunoSEQ multiplex PCR assay. TCRdb limited this immuneACCESS table to in-frame rearrangements with V and J called. A share of clones is missing; checked studies link under half to unresolved V genes, and the rest is unexplained. The sample data list tens of thousands of clones, and just over 90% of these were observed just once. Of the sample, 0.2% to 0.25% is held by the ten largest clones.

With respect to this clone: The antigen this receptor binds is unknown. No base quality values were provided; no much bigger clone lies one nucleotide off.

The receptor was derived from a human donor in good health. The chain uses TRBV7-9 and TRBJ1-1; too little of a D gene remains to name it. Sequences were obtained from T cells isolated from PBMCs. The DNA reads TGTGCCAGCTCCCATTCTGAGGGAGGAATCACTGAAGCTTTCTTT. This gives the protein CASSHSEGGITEAFF.